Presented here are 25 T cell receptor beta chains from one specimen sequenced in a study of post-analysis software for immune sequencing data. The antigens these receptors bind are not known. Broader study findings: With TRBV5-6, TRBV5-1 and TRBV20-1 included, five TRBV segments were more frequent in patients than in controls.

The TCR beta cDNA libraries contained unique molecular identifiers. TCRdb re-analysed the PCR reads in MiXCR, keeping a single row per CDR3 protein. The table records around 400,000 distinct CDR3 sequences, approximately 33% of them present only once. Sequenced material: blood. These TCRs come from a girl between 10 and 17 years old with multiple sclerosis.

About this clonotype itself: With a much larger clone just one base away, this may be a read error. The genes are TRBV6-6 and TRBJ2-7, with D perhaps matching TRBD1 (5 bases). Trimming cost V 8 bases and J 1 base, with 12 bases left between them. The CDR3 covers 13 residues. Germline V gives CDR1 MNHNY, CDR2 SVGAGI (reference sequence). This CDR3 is CASGSAGSYEQYF. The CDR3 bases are TGTGCCAGCGGTAGTGCAGGGTCCTACGAGCAGTACTTC.

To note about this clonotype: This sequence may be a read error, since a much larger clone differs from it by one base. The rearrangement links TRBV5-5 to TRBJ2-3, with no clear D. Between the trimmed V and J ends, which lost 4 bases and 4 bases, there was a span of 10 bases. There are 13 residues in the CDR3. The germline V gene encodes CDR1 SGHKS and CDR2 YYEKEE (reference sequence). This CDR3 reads CASSVSSPDTQYF. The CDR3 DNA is TGTGCCAGCAGCGTTAGCAGCCCAGATACGCAGTATTTT.

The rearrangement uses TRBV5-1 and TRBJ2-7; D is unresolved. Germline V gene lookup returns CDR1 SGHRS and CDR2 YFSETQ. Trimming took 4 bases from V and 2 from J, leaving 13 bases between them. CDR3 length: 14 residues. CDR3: CASSADSRAYEQYF. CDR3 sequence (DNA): TGCGCCAGCAGCGCCGACTCTCGGGCCTACGAGCAGTACTTC.

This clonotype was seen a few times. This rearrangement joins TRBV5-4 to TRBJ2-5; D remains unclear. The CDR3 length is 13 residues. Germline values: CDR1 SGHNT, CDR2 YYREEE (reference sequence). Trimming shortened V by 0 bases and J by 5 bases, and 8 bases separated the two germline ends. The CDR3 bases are TGTGCCAGCAGCTTGGATGGGGTGGAGACCCAGTACTTC. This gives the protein CASSLDGVETQYF.

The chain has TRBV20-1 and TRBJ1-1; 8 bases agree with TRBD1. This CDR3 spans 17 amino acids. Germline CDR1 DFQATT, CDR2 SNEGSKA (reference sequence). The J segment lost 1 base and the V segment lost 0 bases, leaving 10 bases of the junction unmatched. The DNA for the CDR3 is TGCAGTGCTAGAGATCGAGGACAGGGAGGGCGGAACACTGAAGCTTTCTTT. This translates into CSARDRGQGGRNTEAFF.

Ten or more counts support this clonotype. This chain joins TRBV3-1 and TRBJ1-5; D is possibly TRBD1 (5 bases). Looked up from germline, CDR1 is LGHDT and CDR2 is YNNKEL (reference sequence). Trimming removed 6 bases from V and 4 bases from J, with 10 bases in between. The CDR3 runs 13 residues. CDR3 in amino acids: CASSKQVNQPQHF. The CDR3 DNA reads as TGTGCCAGCAGTAAACAGGTAAATCAGCCCCAGCATTTT.

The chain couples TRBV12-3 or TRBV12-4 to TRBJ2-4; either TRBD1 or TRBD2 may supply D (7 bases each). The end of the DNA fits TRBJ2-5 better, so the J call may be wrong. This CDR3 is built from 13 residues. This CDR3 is CASTGQGGETQYF. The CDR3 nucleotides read TGTGCCAGCACAGGTCAGGGGGGGGAGACCCAGTACTTC.

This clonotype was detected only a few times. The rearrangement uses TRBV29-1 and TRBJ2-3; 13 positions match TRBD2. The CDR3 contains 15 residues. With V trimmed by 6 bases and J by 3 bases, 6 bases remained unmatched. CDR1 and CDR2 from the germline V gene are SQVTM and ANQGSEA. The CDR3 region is CSVSQTSGGTDTQYF. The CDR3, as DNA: TGCAGCGTCTCACAGACTAGCGGGGGGACAGATACGCAGTATTTT.

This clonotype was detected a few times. The CDR3 DNA reads as TGTGCCAGCAGCTTAGACGGGGGATCCAATTCACCCCTCCACTTT. It specifies CASSLDGGSNSPLHF. This chain joins TRBV7-9 and TRBJ1-6; TRBD1 might be the D (5 bases). Germline V lookup: CDR1 SEHNR, CDR2 FQNEAQ (reference sequence). There are 15 residues in the CDR3. Trimming took 1 base from V and 7 from J, leaving 11 bases between them.

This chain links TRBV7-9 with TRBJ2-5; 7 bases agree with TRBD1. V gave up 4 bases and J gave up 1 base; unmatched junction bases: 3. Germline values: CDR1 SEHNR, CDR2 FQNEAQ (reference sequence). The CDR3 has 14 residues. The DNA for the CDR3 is TGTGCCAGCAGCTCGGACAGGACCCAAGAGACCCAGTACTTC. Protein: CASSSDRTQETQYF.

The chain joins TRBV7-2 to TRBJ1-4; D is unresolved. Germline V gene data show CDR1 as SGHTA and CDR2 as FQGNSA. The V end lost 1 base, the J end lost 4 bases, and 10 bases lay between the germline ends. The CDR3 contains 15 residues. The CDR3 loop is CASSLGRMINEKLFF. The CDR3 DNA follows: TGTGCCAGCAGCTTAGGTCGGATGATTAATGAAAAACTGTTTTTT.

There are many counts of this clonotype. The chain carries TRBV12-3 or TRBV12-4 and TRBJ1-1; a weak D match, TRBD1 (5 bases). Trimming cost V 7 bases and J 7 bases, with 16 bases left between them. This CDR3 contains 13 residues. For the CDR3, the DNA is TGTGCCAGCACCCTGACAGAGTCGAATGAAGCTTTCTTT. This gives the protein CASTLTESNEAFF.

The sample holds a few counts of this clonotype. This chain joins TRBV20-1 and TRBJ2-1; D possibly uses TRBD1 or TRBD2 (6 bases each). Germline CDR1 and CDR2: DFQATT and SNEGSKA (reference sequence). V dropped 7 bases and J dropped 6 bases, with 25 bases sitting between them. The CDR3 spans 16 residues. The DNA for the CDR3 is TGCAGTGGATCCGAGCCGGCGGGACATCTCGCCAATGAGCAGTTCTTC. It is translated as CSGSEPAGHLANEQFF.

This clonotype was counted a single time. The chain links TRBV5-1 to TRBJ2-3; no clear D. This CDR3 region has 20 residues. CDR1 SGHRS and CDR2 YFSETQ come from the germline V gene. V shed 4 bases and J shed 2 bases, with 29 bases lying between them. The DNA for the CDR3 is TGCGCCAGCAGCCCCGGGTTGGCTTGCGGCCAGACTTTCCCCACAGATACGCAGTATTTT. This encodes CASSPGLACGQTFPTDTQYF.

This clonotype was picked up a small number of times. In DNA, the CDR3 is TGTGCCAGCAGCCTCCGACATGTTGCCAAAAACATTCAGTACTTC. Translated: CASSLRHVAKNIQYF. The rearrangement links TRBV14 to TRBJ2-4; D is ambiguous. CDR3 length: 15 amino acids. Germline CDR1 SGHDN, CDR2 FVKESK. The germline V and J ends were trimmed by 4 bases and 1 base, with 11 bases remaining between them. The full variable domain, with the rest looked up from reference TRBV14 and TRBJ2-4, is EAGVTQFPSHSVIEKGQTVTLRCDPISGHDNLYWYRRVMGKEIKFLLHFVKESKQDESGMPNNRFLAERTGGTYSTLKVQPAELEDSGVYFCASSLRHVAKNIQYFGAGTRLSVL.

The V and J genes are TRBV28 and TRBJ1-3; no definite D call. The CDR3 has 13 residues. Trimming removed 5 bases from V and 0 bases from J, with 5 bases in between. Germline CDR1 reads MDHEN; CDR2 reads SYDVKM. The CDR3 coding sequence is TGTGCCAGCAGTCCTCACTCTGGAAACACCATATATTTT. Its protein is CASSPHSGNTIYF. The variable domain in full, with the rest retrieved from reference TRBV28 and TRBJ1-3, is DVKVTQSSRYLVKRTGEKVFLECVQDMDHENMFWYRQDPGLGLRLIYFSYDVKMKEKGDIPEGYSVSREKKERFSLILESASTNQTSMYLCASSPHSGNTIYFGEGSWLTVV.

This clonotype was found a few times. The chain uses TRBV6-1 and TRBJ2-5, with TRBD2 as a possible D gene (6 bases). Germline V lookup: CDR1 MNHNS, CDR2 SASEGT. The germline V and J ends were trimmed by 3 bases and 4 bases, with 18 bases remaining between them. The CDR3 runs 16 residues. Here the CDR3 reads CASSDWGGAGAETQYF. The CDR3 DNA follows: TGTGCCAGCAGTGATTGGGGAGGTGCCGGGGCAGAGACCCAGTACTTC.

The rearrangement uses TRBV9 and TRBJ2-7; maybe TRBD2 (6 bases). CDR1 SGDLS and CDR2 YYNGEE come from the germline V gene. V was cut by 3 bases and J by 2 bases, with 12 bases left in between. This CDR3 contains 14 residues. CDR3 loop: CASSGGGEAYEQYF. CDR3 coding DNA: TGTGCCAGCAGCGGAGGAGGGGAGGCCTACGAGCAGTACTTC.

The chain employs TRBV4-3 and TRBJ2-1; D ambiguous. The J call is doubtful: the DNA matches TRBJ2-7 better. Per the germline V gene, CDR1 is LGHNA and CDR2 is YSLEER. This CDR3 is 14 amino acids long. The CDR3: CASSQDSSYNEQYF. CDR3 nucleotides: TGCGCCAGCAGCCAAGACAGTTCCTACAATGAGCAGTACTTC.

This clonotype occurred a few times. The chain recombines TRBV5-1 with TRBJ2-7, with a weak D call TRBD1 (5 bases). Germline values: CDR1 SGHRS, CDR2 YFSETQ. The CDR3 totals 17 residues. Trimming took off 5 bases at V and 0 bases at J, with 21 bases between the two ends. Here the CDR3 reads CASSSFGLGQYSYEQYF. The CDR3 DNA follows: TGCGCCAGCAGTTCGTTTGGATTGGGGCAATACTCCTACGAGCAGTACTTC.

CDR3 bases: TGCAGTGCCATCCCCGGAGCGGGAGCGGCAGATACGCAGTATTTT. This gives the protein CSAIPGAGAADTQYF. The rearrangement joins TRBV20-1 to TRBJ2-3; 8 bases line up with TRBD2. The J segment lost 4 bases and the V segment lost 6 bases, leaving 12 bases of the junction unmatched. This CDR3 spans 15 amino acids. CDR1 and CDR2 from the germline V gene are DFQATT and SNEGSKA (reference sequence).

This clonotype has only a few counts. The chain's CDR3 is CASSESFYSYNEQFF. The CDR3 region has the DNA TGTGCCAGCAGTGAATCCTTCTACTCCTACAATGAGCAGTTCTTC. The V gene is TRBV27, the J gene TRBJ2-1; D is uncertain. The ends were cut back, 5 bases at V and 0 bases at J, with 11 bases in the middle. This CDR3 spans 15 amino acids. Per germline, CDR1 MNHEY and CDR2 SMNVEV (reference sequence).

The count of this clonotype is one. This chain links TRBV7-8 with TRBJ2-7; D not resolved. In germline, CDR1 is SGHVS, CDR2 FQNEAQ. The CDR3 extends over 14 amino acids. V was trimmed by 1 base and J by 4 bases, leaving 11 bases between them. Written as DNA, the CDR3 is TGTGCCAGCAGCTTAGGCTCTCTCGGGTACGAGCAGTACTTC. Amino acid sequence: CASSLGSLGYEQYF.

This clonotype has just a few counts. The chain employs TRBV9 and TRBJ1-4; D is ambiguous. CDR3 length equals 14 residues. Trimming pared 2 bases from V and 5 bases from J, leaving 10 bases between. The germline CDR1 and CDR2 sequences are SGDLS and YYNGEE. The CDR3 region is CASSVTSMNEKLFF. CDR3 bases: TGTGCCAGCAGCGTGACCAGTATGAATGAAAAACTGTTTTTT.

CDR3 loop: CASSLRLDLWTNTEAFF. The CDR3 nucleotides read TGTGCCAGCAGCTTACGGCTAGACCTTTGGACGAACACTGAAGCTTTCTTT. The V gene is TRBV7-2, the J gene TRBJ1-1; D call uncertain. The CDR3 consists of 17 residues. CDR1 and CDR2 (germline): SGHTA, FQGNSA. Trimming took 2 bases from V and 1 from J, leaving 17 bases between them.